A selection of T cell receptor beta chains follows, all from one sample in a study of regulatory T cells in long-lasting Graves disease. TCRdb itself ran the multiplex PCR reads through MiXCR, one entry per CDR3 protein. The sample shows about 290,000 distinct CDR3 sequences, 20% to 25% of them seen only once. The source was peripheral blood mononuclear cells (PBMCs), collected when the disease was refractory, from a patient treated with antithyroid drugs. The receptors derive from a female donor with Graves disease. CDR3s include the opening cysteine and the closing phenylalanine or tryptophan. A D gene is named only where the DNA matches it firmly. Expanded clones are given a class, and other clones once, few, many or no size at all.

v_gene	j_gene	abundance	d_gene	CDR3aa
TRBV5-1	TRBJ1-1	many	.	CASSSDLDTEAFF
TRBV2	TRBJ2-7	few	.	CVSSGPEQYF
TRBV25-1	TRBJ1-4	.	.	CASSETQTDTLEKLFF
TRBV28	TRBJ1-1	many	TRBD1	CASSSPGTGRAFF
TRBV20-1	TRBJ2-5	.	.	CSARDFRLATARETQYF
TRBV7-8	TRBJ1-5	few	.	CASSPASTGGQPQHF
TRBV4-3	TRBJ2-6	.	.	CASSQGMGAGANVLTF
TRBV28	TRBJ2-2	.	TRBD2	CASSPTGLSFRELFF
TRBV6-1	TRBJ2-3	.	.	CASSPGLFTDTQYF
TRBV6-1	TRBJ1-5	few	.	CASSPWTGSNQPQHF
TRBV6-1	TRBJ2-4	.	TRBD1	CASSGTGGENIQYF
TRBV3-1	TRBJ2-5	many	.	CASSQVLETQYF
TRBV6-5	TRBJ2-7	.	.	CASSYSNPGSHSYEQYF
TRBV2	TRBJ2-7	.	TRBD1	CASLGQGAYEQYF
TRBV12-3/TRBV12-4	TRBJ2-5	many	.	CASSRKGQETQYF
TRBV30	TRBJ1-2	many	.	CAWSVSGFNYGYTF
TRBV5-4	TRBJ2-5	many	TRBD2	CASSDLGTSLESNF
TRBV27	TRBJ1-1	.	.	CASSLIEGMAEAFF
TRBV7-2	TRBJ2-7	many	.	CASSFTDGSIHEQYF
TRBV20-1	TRBJ1-5	few	TRBD1	CSARDFSRQGEGQPQHF
TRBV6-9	TRBJ2-5	.	.	CASSYLPETQYF
TRBV29-1	TRBJ1-1	.	.	CSGHLAGNTEAFF
TRBV6-1	TRBJ1-2	few	.	CASSDAGQKYGYTF
TRBV3-1	TRBJ2-5	many	.	CASSQSWQGQETQYF
TRBV20-1	TRBJ1-2	many	.	CSASMADYGYTF
TRBV12-3/TRBV12-4	TRBJ2-7	many	.	CASSYTSRSEQYF
TRBV15	TRBJ2-7	many	.	CATSREGDYEQYF
TRBV28	TRBJ1-2	many	.	CASREDRSYTF
TRBV7-2	TRBJ2-5	many	TRBD2	CASSLTSGRALQTQYF
TRBV11-2	TRBJ2-2	many	TRBD2	CASSLNRAGAAGELFF
TRBV30	TRBJ2-5	.	TRBD2	CAWMDSGRETQYF
TRBV28	TRBJ2-7	few	.	CASSFVAGTPYEQYF
TRBV29-1	TRBJ2-5	.	TRBD2	CSVELLAGTRGTQYF
TRBV20-1	TRBJ2-3	.	.	CSARAVTDTQYF
TRBV18	TRBJ1-2	.	TRBD1	CASSPWDSFNYGYTF
TRBV30	TRBJ1-1	few	.	CAWSPGLNTEAFF
TRBV9	TRBJ2-5	few	TRBD1	CASSANQGDLGETQYF
TRBV28	TRBJ1-5	.	.	CASSSTGKTNQPQHF
TRBV5-6	TRBJ2-7	few	.	CASSYGRPGYEQYF
TRBV4-1	TRBJ2-7	few	.	CASSQDMGYEQYF
TRBV15	TRBJ1-5	many	TRBD1	CATSRDRAGGQPQHF
TRBV6-1	TRBJ1-1	many	.	CATARDLTQAFF
TRBV18	TRBJ2-3	.	TRBD2	CASSSGSGTDTQYF
TRBV11-2	TRBJ2-7	many	.	CASSRNSDEQYF
TRBV3-1	TRBJ2-6	many	.	CASSQGSGTGANVLTF
TRBV27	TRBJ2-1	.	TRBD2	CASSLGLAGNWLF
TRBV5-1	TRBJ1-6	many	TRBD1	CASSWAGGADSPLHF
TRBV28	TRBJ2-4	many	TRBD1	CASSPDRDDIQYF
TRBV7-9	TRBJ2-7	few	.	CASSLDGGYYEQYF
TRBV28	TRBJ2-7	few	.	CASTQGLQEQYF
TRBV25-1	TRBJ2-1	.	TRBD1	CASSFPGQGANEQFF
TRBV12-3/TRBV12-4	TRBJ1-5	many	.	CASSFPGRENQPQHF